The sequence of this TCR beta chain was determined in a study of PD-L1 blockade in urothelial cancer. This CDR3 has 15 residues. Germline V CDR1 and CDR2: SGHRS, YFSETQ. Trimming shortened V by 0 bases and J by 3 bases, and 12 bases separated the two germline ends. Each PCR had synthetic TCR analog templates added to it as a spike-in. Clones were sequenced by immunoSEQ multiplex PCR, and TCRdb holds only the in-frame ones, with some missing. The profile shows around 1,800 clones, around 35% of them singletons. Findings of the study overall: Durable-benefit patients expanded tumor-associated blood clones more at 3 weeks.

Comment on this clone: Its antigen is currently unknown.

V gene TRBV5-1 combines with J gene TRBJ1-1; weak D call: TRBD1 (5 bases). The TCR sequence derives from a man aged 55 to 70 with urothelial cancer. The sample in question was tumor tissue, obtained before atezolizumab (anti-PD-L1) treatment. The CDR3 loop reads CASSLGGTEDTEAFF. The CDR3 DNA is TGCGCCAGCAGCTTGGGGGGCACGGAGGACACTGAAGCTTTCTTT.